The subject of this entry is one TCR beta chain. Regarding time point: pre-sensitization, week 0. The treatment is: therapeutic diphenylcyclopropenone sensitization with weekly scalp DPC. The data are from a study of human T cells and chemical hapten exposure. Turning to the study itself: The variation in per-sample TCR yields arose mainly from small differences in pooled library volumes.

TCRdb independently ran MiXCR on the RACE reads; one entry per CDR3 protein. The sample yields about 290,000 distinct CDR3 sequences, 7.5% to 9% seen once. Germline CDR1 and CDR2: SGHTA and FQGNSA. The CDR3 loop spans 15 amino acids. V trimming: 7 bases; J trimming: 6 bases; junction bases outside the gene matches: 7. The chain links TRBV7-2 to TRBJ2-1, with 12 bases identical to TRBD1. This clonotype was sampled from a man aged 18 to 30 with alopecia areata. Some clones in this sample may be carry-over from other donors' samples. The starting material was whole blood, obtained in connection with sensitization to the hapten diphenylcyclopropenone (DPC). Written as DNA, the CDR3 is TGTGCCAGCACCCCGGGACAGGGGGCGTTCAATGAGCAGTTCTTC. It translates to CASTPGQGAFNEQFF.